Shown below are 23 T cell receptor beta chains from a single sample sequenced in a study of T-cell memory formation after mild COVID-19. TCRdb itself ran the 5' RACE reads through MiXCR, one entry per CDR3 protein. Here the sample spans 30,000 to 40,000 distinct CDR3 sequences, about an eighth being singletons. Sequencing was done on a sample of PBMCs or a T cell subset sorted from them (not recorded which). The receptors were sampled from a man between 18 and 29 years old who had mild COVID-19 (a few samples of this study predate the infection). Cell type and time point are not known.

This clonotype was recorded many times. V usage is TRBV7-2 and J usage is TRBJ2-3; D is perhaps TRBD2 (5 bases). The V and J ends lost 3 bases and 3 bases respectively, with 13 bases between them. CDR3 length: 15 amino acids. From germline, CDR1 is SGHTA and CDR2 FQGNSA. CDR3 loop: CASSFYEGGTDTQYF. CDR3 coding DNA: TGTGCCAGCAGCTTCTATGAGGGTGGGACAGATACGCAGTATTTT.

This clonotype has a handful of counts. This chain links TRBV19 with TRBJ2-3; 10 nucleotides agree with TRBD1. The CDR3 is made up of 15 amino acids. V lost 9 bases and J lost 5; bases outside the gene matches: 11. Germline CDR1 is LNHDA and CDR2 is SQIVND (reference sequence). CDR3 DNA: TGTGCCAGCCTCCGACAGGGGGCAGGAGAAGATACGCAGTATTTT. This sequence encodes CASLRQGAGEDTQYF.

This clonotype was counted ten times or more. The chain is built from TRBV5-1 and TRBJ2-1; tentatively, D is TRBD2 (5 bases). CDR1 is SGHRS and CDR2 is YFSETQ in the germline V gene. This CDR3 comprises 13 residues. V lost 3 bases, J lost 7 bases, and 11 bases lay in between. In DNA form, the CDR3 reads TGCGCCAGCAGCTCCACTAGTCATAATGAGCAGTTCTTC. This translates into CASSSTSHNEQFF.

This clonotype was found many times. Written as DNA, the CDR3 is TGTGCCAGCAGTCTAGTCGATAGCTCCTACAATGAGCAGTTCTTC. Amino acids: CASSLVDSSYNEQFF. V usage is TRBV12-3 or TRBV12-4 and J usage is TRBJ2-1; the D is unclear. V dropped 5 bases and J dropped 0 bases, with 11 bases sitting between them. This CDR3 comprises 15 residues.

On this clonotype: A much larger clone sits a single nucleotide away, making a read error possible. The chain is built from TRBV29-1 and TRBJ2-7, with D tentatively TRBD2 (6 bases). V lost 3 bases, J lost 3 bases, and 15 bases lay in between. Germline lookup yields CDR1 SQVTM and CDR2 ANQGSEA. This CDR3 region has 14 residues. The CDR3 is CSVDDGVGGYEQYF. The CDR3 DNA follows: TGCAGCGTTGATGATGGGGTCGGGGGCTACGAGCAGTACTTC.

This clonotype was observed at least ten times. The CDR3 protein is CASRGPGGTQPQHF. In DNA, the CDR3 is TGTGCCAGCAGGGGACCAGGAGGGACTCAGCCCCAGCATTTT. The chain employs TRBV6-6 and TRBJ1-5; tentatively, D is TRBD1 (5 bases). Germline CDR1 is MNHNY and CDR2 is SVGAGI (reference sequence). This CDR3 is built from 14 residues. Deletions cut 6 bases from V and 6 bases from J, with 15 bases between.

This clonotype occurred many times. The V and J genes are TRBV5-1 and TRBJ2-1; no clear D. CDR3 length: 12 residues. V lost 0 bases to trimming and J lost 10 bases, with 8 bases between them. Germline CDR1 is SGHRS and CDR2 is YFSETQ. CDR3 loop: CASSLEFREQFF. CDR3 nucleotide sequence: TGCGCCAGCAGCTTGGAGTTTCGCGAGCAGTTCTTC.

This clonotype was seen many times. The chain couples TRBV20-1 to TRBJ1-4; TRBD1 matches at 10 bases. Germline CDR1 is DFQATT and CDR2 is SNEGSKA (reference sequence). This CDR3 comprises 14 residues. Trimming took 6 bases from V and 5 from J; bases not matched to a gene: 6. For the CDR3, the DNA is TGCAGTGCGGAGTCGACAGGGGGCAATGAAAAACTGTTTTTT. Its protein product is CSAESTGGNEKLFF.

This clonotype occurred many times. In nucleotides, the CDR3 is TGCGCCAGCAGCTTGGCGGCAGGACCCACAGATACGCAGTATTTT. Its translation is CASSLAAGPTDTQYF. This sequence joins TRBV5-1 and TRBJ2-3; D call uncertain. The CDR3 covers 15 residues. The germline CDR1 and CDR2 sequences are SGHRS and YFSETQ. V was trimmed by 0 bases and J by 2 bases, leaving 10 bases between them.

This clonotype was picked up many times. The rearrangement joins TRBV7-3 to TRBJ2-5; 9 nucleotides align to TRBD2. The trim removed 5 bases at V and 5 bases at J, leaving 18 bases unmatched. The CDR3 length is 18 residues. The germline V gene has CDR1 SGHTA and CDR2 FQGTGA. The CDR3, as DNA: TGTGCCAGCAGCCCGGCGGGAAGCGGGGGGCCAGGTCGGGAGACCCAGTACTTC. It codes for CASSPAGSGGPGRETQYF.

This clonotype was counted at least ten times. V is TRBV4-3 and J is TRBJ2-7; possibly TRBD2 for D (5 bases). Germline V lookup: CDR1 LGHNA, CDR2 YSLEER. Trimming took off 3 bases at V and 2 bases at J, with 14 bases between the two ends. This CDR3 region has 15 residues. This CDR3 reads CASSHLASGAYEQYF. CDR3 nucleotide sequence: TGCGCCAGCAGCCACTTGGCCAGCGGTGCCTACGAGCAGTACTTC.

This clonotype was seen repeatedly, ten times or more. The chain recombines TRBV7-2 with TRBJ2-3; 9 bases align to TRBD2. CDR1 is SGHTA, CDR2 FQGNSA, per germline. The CDR3 is 17 amino acids. J gave up 6 bases and V 1 base, and 11 bases lay outside the gene matches. CDR3 sequence (DNA): TGTGCCAGCAGCTTAGTTGGCGGGGGGGGCTCCCGGGATACGCAGTATTTT. Residues: CASSLVGGGGSRDTQYF.

This clonotype appeared many times. V is TRBV7-6 and J is TRBJ1-1, with a tentative D call TRBD1 (5 bases). This CDR3 is built from 17 residues. Germline CDR1 and CDR2: SGHVS and FNYEAQ. V was pared by 5 bases and J by 1 base, with 20 bases between. This CDR3 reads CASSARPGRIKNTEAFF. The CDR3 nucleotides are TGTGCCAGCAGCGCGAGGCCAGGGAGGATTAAGAACACTGAAGCTTTCTTT. The complete variable domain, with remaining parts taken from reference TRBV7-6 and TRBJ1-1, reads GAGVSQSPRYKVTKRGQDVALRCDPISGHVSLYWYRQALGQGPEFLTYFNYEAQQDKSGLPNDRFSAERPEGSISTLTIQRTEQRDSAMYRCASSARPGRIKNTEAFFGQGTRLTVV.

Many counts were recorded for this clonotype. V gene TRBV4-3 combines with J gene TRBJ2-5; D gene uncertain. The ends were cut back, 0 bases at V and 5 bases at J, with 7 bases in the middle. CDR1 is LGHNA and CDR2 is YSLEER in the germline V gene. This CDR3 comprises 13 residues. The CDR3 nucleotides are TGCGCCAGCAGCCAAGACCGAAGGGAGACCCAGTACTTC. Its protein product is CASSQDRRETQYF.

The chain couples TRBV6-5 to TRBJ1-1; the match to TRBD1 covers 8 bases. The germline V gene has CDR1 MNHEY and CDR2 SVGAGI. The CDR3 has 14 residues. J was trimmed by 1 base and V by 5 bases; bases with no gene match: 3. CDR3 nucleotide sequence: TGTGCCAGCAGTCGTGGACAGGGGAACACTGAAGCTTTCTTT. This gives the protein CASSRGQGNTEAFF.

This clonotype was counted many times. The V call is TRBV2, the J call TRBJ1-1; unclear D gene. The CDR3 covers 15 residues. Germline-derived CDR1 and CDR2 are SNHLY and FYNNEI. V was cut by 8 bases and J by 3 bases, with 19 bases left in between. CDR3 sequence (DNA): TGTGCCAGCCCCCCGACCCGGGTGGCGGACACTGAAGCTTTCTTT. Amino acids: CASPPTRVADTEAFF.

The sample holds many counts of this clonotype. The chain links TRBV29-1 to TRBJ2-7; D is unresolved. Trimming took 3 bases from V and 3 from J, leaving 12 bases between them. There are 13 residues in the CDR3. Germline lookup yields CDR1 SQVTM and CDR2 ANQGSEA. CDR3 amino acids: CSVEVGQIYEQYF. The CDR3 nucleotides are TGCAGCGTTGAGGTCGGGCAGATCTACGAGCAGTACTTC.

This clonotype has just a few counts. This rearrangement joins TRBV14 to TRBJ2-5; D is perhaps TRBD1 (6 bases). The germline CDR1 and CDR2 sequences are SGHDN and FVKESK. The CDR3 has 15 amino acids. V shed 4 bases and J shed 4 bases, with 16 bases lying between them. The chain's CDR3 is CASSLQGWGPETQYF. CDR3 DNA: TGTGCCAGCAGCCTACAAGGATGGGGGCCAGAGACCCAGTACTTC.

This clonotype was detected ten times or more. The V and J genes are TRBV5-1 and TRBJ2-6, with D perhaps TRBD2 (5 bases). CDR1 is SGHRS and CDR2 is YFSETQ in the germline V gene. V was pared by 2 bases and J by 0 bases, with 9 bases between. The CDR3 is made up of 16 amino acids. The CDR3, as DNA: TGCGCCAGCAGCTTCGGGGATTTCTCTGGGGCCAACGTCCTGACTTTC. Residues: CASSFGDFSGANVLTF.

This clonotype was seen ten or more times. The chain recombines TRBV5-1 with TRBJ2-1, with TRBD2 matching 13 bases. The CDR3 spans 17 residues. CDR1 SGHRS and CDR2 YFSETQ come from the germline V gene. Trimming at V came to 0 bases and at J to 4 bases, leaving 4 bases not matched to a gene. The CDR3 coding sequence is TGCGCCAGCAGCTTGGGGGAGACTAGCGGGGGGTACAATGAGCAGTTCTTC. It specifies CASSLGETSGGYNEQFF.

Ten or more counts support this clonotype. CDR3 loop: CASSGGGWTDTQYF. The CDR3 DNA follows: TGTGCCAGCAGCGGCGGGGGGTGGACAGATACGCAGTATTTT. The chain combines TRBV7-2 with TRBJ2-3; 8 bases match TRBD2. Unmatched junction bases numbered 4, after V lost 5 bases and J lost 3 bases. Germline V gene data show CDR1 as SGHTA and CDR2 as FQGNSA. CDR3 length: 14 residues.

In this sample, this clonotype turned up many times. V and J are TRBV14 and TRBJ2-7, with a possible D match to TRBD1 (6 bases). The CDR3 has 14 amino acids. V dropped 1 base and J dropped 4 bases, with 11 bases sitting between them. Per the germline V gene, CDR1 is SGHDN and CDR2 is FVKESK. The CDR3 reads CASSQAGDGYEQYV. Written as DNA, the CDR3 is TGTGCCAGCAGCCAAGCAGGGGATGGGTACGAGCAGTACGTC.

This clonotype was detected many times. This rearrangement joins TRBV23-1 to TRBJ2-6, with 9 bases that match TRBD1. TRBV23-1 is flagged as an ORF with uncertain function. The CDR3 spans 14 residues. V was pared by 2 bases and J by 18 bases, with 11 bases of the junction left unmatched. The CDR3 loop is CASSQAPQRTGATF. In nucleotides, the CDR3 is TGCGCCAGCAGTCAAGCGCCACAGAGGACAGGGGCGACTTTC.